The rows below give T cell receptor beta chains drawn from one sample of a study of cytomegalovirus exposure and HLA in healthy donors. Produced via immunoSEQ multiplex PCR; TCRdb's table is partial and in-frame only. Of under 200,000 clones in the sample, roughly 91% are singletons; the top ten hold around 4.4%. What was sequenced was PBMCs. The receptor set was obtained from a man between 18 and 29 years old in good health and CMV-seropositive. CDR3s include the opening cysteine and the closing phenylalanine or tryptophan. Each record gives: V gene, J gene, clone size, D gene, CDR3 DNA, CDR3 protein. A D gene is named only where the DNA matches it firmly. Clone size is given for some rows only: seen once, a few or many times, or a class if the clone is expanded.

V: TRBV7-9; J: TRBJ2-5; size: NA; D: NA; DNA: TGTGCCAGCAGCTCTTCGGGGACTCTAGAGACCCAGTACTTC; CDR3: CASSSSGTLETQYF
V: TRBV7-9; J: TRBJ2-5; size: NA; D: TRBD2; DNA: TGTGCCAGCAGGGGACTAGCGGGAAGGAAAGAGACCCAGTACTTC; CDR3: CASRGLAGRKETQYF
V: TRBV4-2; J: TRBJ2-3; size: once; D: TRBD2; DNA: TGTGCCAGCAGCCGCGGGAGGACTAGCGACACAGATACGCAGTATTTT; CDR3: CASSRGRTSDTDTQYF
V: TRBV7-9; J: TRBJ2-3; size: NA; D: NA; DNA: TGTGCCAGCAGCTTATGGGCAGGGGGCACAGATACGCAGTATTTT; CDR3: CASSLWAGGTDTQYF
V: TRBV27; J: TRBJ2-3; size: NA; D: TRBD2; DNA: TGTGCCAGCAGTCACATAGCGGGAGGGGTAGATACGCAGTATTTT; CDR3: CASSHIAGGVDTQYF
V: TRBV7-8; J: TRBJ1-4; size: NA; D: NA; DNA: TGTGCCAGCAGCCCAACCCGACTCCCGGGGAGGGGCGAACTGTTTTTT; CDR3: CASSPTRLPGRGELFF
V: TRBV19; J: TRBJ2-1; size: NA; D: NA; DNA: TGTGCCAGTAGTACAACTAAAGCGAATGAGCAGTTCTTC; CDR3: CASSTTKANEQFF
V: TRBV28; J: TRBJ1-1; size: NA; D: NA; DNA: TGTGCCAGCAGCCGGGGGGTGGGGAACACTGAAGCTTTCTTT; CDR3: CASSRGVGNTEAFF
V: TRBV28; J: TRBJ2-1; size: NA; D: TRBD2; DNA: TGTGCCAGCAGTTCCTCAATAGCGGGTTCCGATTACAATGAGCAGTTCTTC; CDR3: CASSSSIAGSDYNEQFF
V: TRBV6-1; J: TRBJ2-1; size: NA; D: NA; DNA: TGTGCCAGCAGGAGTACTGGTAGCTCCTACAATGAGCAGTTCTTC; CDR3: CASRSTGSSYNEQFF
V: TRBV5-4; J: TRBJ1-1; size: NA; D: NA; DNA: TGTGCCAGCAGCTTGGCGGGCGGAGGTATGAACACTGAAGCTTTCTTT; CDR3: CASSLAGGGMNTEAFF
V: TRBV7-3; J: TRBJ2-1; size: NA; D: NA; DNA: TGTGCCAGCAGCTTAAGCCTAGGAGGCCACAATGAGCAGTTCTTC; CDR3: CASSLSLGGHNEQFF
V: TRBV11-3; J: TRBJ2-7; size: NA; D: NA; DNA: TGTGCCAGCAGCCTCAGCGGATCCTACGAGCAGTACTTC; CDR3: CASSLSGSYEQYF
V: TRBV11-2; J: TRBJ2-7; size: NA; D: TRBD2; DNA: TGTGCCAGCAGCTCGATTCGGACTAGCGGGATCGAAAATACCTACGAGCAGTACTTC; CDR3: CASSSIRTSGIENTYEQYF
V: TRBV2; J: TRBJ1-2; size: NA; D: NA; DNA: TGTGCCAGCAACCCAACCGGGGGGGCGAACTATGGCTACACCTTC; CDR3: CASNPTGGANYGYTF
V: TRBV18; J: TRBJ1-3; size: NA; D: NA; DNA: TGTGCCAGCTCGCAAGATAGACAGGTCTCTGGAAACACCATATATTTT; CDR3: CASSQDRQVSGNTIYF
V: TRBV7-9; J: TRBJ2-7; size: NA; D: NA; DNA: TGTGCCAGCAGCTTAGATGGAGCAAGCTCCTACGAGCAGTACTTC; CDR3: CASSLDGASSYEQYF
V: TRBV28; J: TRBJ2-7; size: NA; D: TRBD1; DNA: TGTGCCGTGGGACAGAGCTCCTACGAGCAGTACTTC; CDR3: CAVGQSSYEQYF
V: TRBV7-6; J: TRBJ1-1; size: NA; D: NA; DNA: TGTGCCAGCAGCTTAGGCAAACAGGGAACTGAAGCTTTCTTT; CDR3: CASSLGKQGTEAFF
V: TRBV5-4; J: TRBJ2-7; size: NA; D: TRBD2; DNA: TGTGCCAGCAGCCCGGTTGGGACTAGCGGGACTTACGAGCAGTACTTC; CDR3: CASSPVGTSGTYEQYF
V: TRBV18; J: TRBJ1-4; size: NA; D: NA; DNA: TGTGCCAGCTCACCACCTCGCGGAGGCCGCCGGGAAAAACTGTTTTTT; CDR3: CASSPPRGGRREKLFF
V: TRBV12-5; J: TRBJ2-1; size: NA; D: TRBD1; DNA: TGTGCTAGTGGGACCGGGACAGGGAGGAATGAGCAGTTCTTC; CDR3: CASGTGTGRNEQFF
V: TRBV6-6; J: TRBJ2-3; size: NA; D: TRBD2; DNA: TGTGCCAGCAAGGGCAGAGCGGGAGTAGATACGCAGTATTTT; CDR3: CASKGRAGVDTQYF
V: TRBV25-1; J: TRBJ2-1; size: few; D: TRBD1; DNA: TGTGCCAGCAGTGGGACAGGGGGCAATGAGCAGTTCTTC; CDR3: CASSGTGGNEQFF
V: TRBV4-1; J: TRBJ2-7; size: NA; D: NA; DNA: TGCGCCAGCAGCCAAATGGAGGCCTACGAGCAGTACTTC; CDR3: CASSQMEAYEQYF
V: TRBV10-2; J: TRBJ2-7; size: once; D: TRBD1; DNA: TGCGCCAGCAGTGATGTTGATGAACAGGGGGCGTACGAGCAGTACTTC; CDR3: CASSDVDEQGAYEQYF
V: TRBV4-1; J: TRBJ2-3; size: NA; D: NA; DNA: TGCGCCAGCAGCCAACCTCTCAGAGATACGCAGTATTTT; CDR3: CASSQPLRDTQYF
V: TRBV5-1; J: TRBJ2-1; size: once; D: TRBD2; DNA: TGCGCCAGCAGCCGCCCCCTTCCTAGCGGGAGTTTTAATGAGCAGTTCTTC; CDR3: CASSRPLPSGSFNEQFF
V: TRBV27; J: TRBJ2-3; size: NA; D: TRBD2; DNA: TGTGCCAGCACCAGGACTAGCGGGAGGGGAATTAGCACAGATACGCAGTATTTT; CDR3: CASTRTSGRGISTDTQYF
V: TRBV19; J: TRBJ2-2; size: few; D: NA; DNA: TGTGCCAGTAGTCCAGACTACACCGGGGAGCTGTTTTTT; CDR3: CASSPDYTGELFF
V: TRBV6-1; J: TRBJ1-2; size: NA; D: TRBD1; DNA: TGTGCCAGCAGCCCGGGACAGGCCCTAGAAAGGGGCTACACCTTC; CDR3: CASSPGQALERGYTF
V: TRBV4-2; J: TRBJ1-4; size: NA; D: TRBD1; DNA: TGTGCCAGCAGCCGCAGGGACAGGGTGGTTGAAAAACTGTTTTTT; CDR3: CASSRRDRVVEKLFF
V: TRBV6-1; J: TRBJ1-1; size: NA; D: NA; DNA: TGTGCCAGCAGTGACGGGGGGAACACTGAAGCTTTCTTT; CDR3: CASSDGGNTEAFF
V: TRBV30; J: TRBJ2-1; size: NA; D: NA; DNA: TGTGCCTGGAAAAATGGAAGGAGCTCCTACAATGAGCAGTTCTTC; CDR3: CAWKNGRSSYNEQFF
V: TRBV29-1; J: TRBJ1-2; size: NA; D: NA; DNA: TGCAGCGTTGACGGCACCCTCCGGGACTATGGCTACACCTTC; CDR3: CSVDGTLRDYGYTF
V: TRBV5-1; J: TRBJ2-5; size: NA; D: TRBD2; DNA: TGCGCCAGCAGCTCAGGAGGGACTAGCGGGACTCAAGAGACCCAGTACTTC; CDR3: CASSSGGTSGTQETQYF
V: TRBV7-3; J: TRBJ2-1; size: NA; D: TRBD2; DNA: TGTGCCAGCAGCCCATGGGGAGGGGAGGGTAATGAGCAGTTCTTC; CDR3: CASSPWGGEGNEQFF
V: TRBV18; J: TRBJ2-2; size: NA; D: NA; DNA: TGTGCCAGCTCACCACAGAGAACCACCGGGGAGCTGTTTTTT; CDR3: CASSPQRTTGELFF
V: TRBV29-1; J: TRBJ1-1; size: NA; D: NA; DNA: TGCAGCGTTGAAGATCGGGGACAGAACACTGAAGCTTTCTTT; CDR3: CSVEDRGQNTEAFF
V: TRBV14; J: TRBJ2-4; size: NA; D: NA; DNA: TGTGCCAGCAGCCTAGTAGGCGGCAAAAACATTCAGTACTTC; CDR3: CASSLVGGKNIQYF
V: TRBV7-9; J: TRBJ1-1; size: NA; D: NA; DNA: TGTGCCAGCAGCCCCCAGACAGGCCGTGGGACTGAAGCTTTCTTT; CDR3: CASSPQTGRGTEAFF
V: TRBV6-1; J: TRBJ2-2; size: NA; D: TRBD1; DNA: TGTGCCAGCAGTGGATGGACAGGGCTGGGCGGGGAGCTGTTTTTT; CDR3: CASSGWTGLGGELFF
V: TRBV19; J: TRBJ1-1; size: NA; D: NA; DNA: TGTGCCAGTAGTATATATTATGAAGCTTTCTTT; CDR3: CASSIYYEAFF
V: TRBV25-1; J: TRBJ2-3; size: NA; D: NA; DNA: TGTGCCAGCAGGGCGGGCGCCCTCACAGATACGCAGTATTTT; CDR3: CASRAGALTDTQYF
V: TRBV27; J: TRBJ1-5; size: NA; D: TRBD1; DNA: TGTGCCAGCATCCTTGGACAGGGCCCAACCGGTTCGCCCCAGCATTTT; CDR3: CASILGQGPTGSPQHF
V: TRBV7-2; J: TRBJ2-1; size: NA; D: NA; DNA: TGTGCCAGCAGCTTCACCTCAGGCCATGAGCAGTTCTTC; CDR3: CASSFTSGHEQFF
V: TRBV19; J: TRBJ2-1; size: NA; D: TRBD1; DNA: TGTGCCAGTAGTATACGACGGACAGGGGACAATGAGCAGTTCTTC; CDR3: CASSIRRTGDNEQFF
V: TRBV13; J: TRBJ2-2; size: NA; D: NA; DNA: TGTGCCAGCAGCTTAGGCCTGACAGCCTATTTCTCCGGGGAGCTGTTTTTT; CDR3: CASSLGLTAYFSGELFF
V: TRBV9; J: TRBJ2-3; size: few; D: TRBD2; DNA: TGTGCCAGCAGCTTGAGCGGGAGGGCGGGAGGAGATACGCAGTATTTT; CDR3: CASSLSGRAGGDTQYF
V: TRBV5-1; J: TRBJ2-1; size: once; D: NA; DNA: TGCGCCAGCAGCTTGTCTAGGGCGGGATTCAACAATGAGCAGTTCTTC; CDR3: CASSLSRAGFNNEQFF
V: TRBV4-2; J: TRBJ2-3; size: NA; D: NA; DNA: TGTGCCAGCAGCCAAGATTGGCGGGGCACAGATACGCAGTATTTT; CDR3: CASSQDWRGTDTQYF
V: TRBV30; J: TRBJ1-1; size: NA; D: NA; DNA: TGTGCCTGGACGTTTGGCCGGGGTGGCGTAGGAGCTTTCTTT; CDR3: CAWTFGRGGVGAFF
V: TRBV28; J: TRBJ2-1; size: NA; D: NA; DNA: TGTGCCAGCAGACGGACATTCTACAATGAGCAGTTCTTC; CDR3: CASRRTFYNEQFF
V: TRBV7-7; J: TRBJ2-1; size: NA; D: TRBD1; DNA: TGTGCTAGCAGCCCGGGACAGGGGTATGAGCAGTTCTTC; CDR3: CASSPGQGYEQFF
V: TRBV7-9; J: TRBJ2-1; size: few; D: TRBD1; DNA: TGTGCCAGCAGCTTGACCCGGGACAGCTACAATGAGCAGTTCTTC; CDR3: CASSLTRDSYNEQFF
V: TRBV18; J: TRBJ2-3; size: NA; D: NA; DNA: TGTGCCAGCTCACCAGTGGGCGCAGGCACAGATACGCAGTATTTT; CDR3: CASSPVGAGTDTQYF
V: TRBV6-4; J: TRBJ2-2; size: NA; D: TRBD1; DNA: TGTGCCAGCAGTGACACCCCCGGGACAGACACCGGGGAGCTGTTTTTT; CDR3: CASSDTPGTDTGELFF